This T cell receptor beta chain is from a study of regulatory dendritic cells for organ transplantation. Sorted subsets were CFSE-labeled and cultured approximately 5 days with allogeneic dendritic cells. This table comes from immunoSEQ multiplex PCR, and its TCRdb copy is limited to in-frame clones, with some not included. The sample has about 7,100 clones, about two thirds seen once; the top ten hold about 3.7%. A word on this clone: Its antigen is not identified.

The study, taken as a whole, reports: Among resting subsets, memory CD8+ cells contained the most alloreactive clonotypes.

Trimming removed 6 bases from V and 6 bases from J; junction bases left unmatched: 12. Germline V gene data show CDR1 as SGHRS and CDR2 as YFSETQ. This CDR3 is built from 14 residues. The receptor was isolated from a human donor in good health. The chain employs TRBV5-1 and TRBJ2-7; 7 nucleotides match TRBD2. Sequences were obtained from memory CD4+ T cells from blood cultured with dendritic cells. The subset denotes: CD45RO+ memory T cells. The CDR3 sequence: CASNMGRGSGEQYF. Here the CDR3 DNA reads TGCGCCAGCAACATGGGGAGGGGATCGGGCGAGCAGTACTTC.